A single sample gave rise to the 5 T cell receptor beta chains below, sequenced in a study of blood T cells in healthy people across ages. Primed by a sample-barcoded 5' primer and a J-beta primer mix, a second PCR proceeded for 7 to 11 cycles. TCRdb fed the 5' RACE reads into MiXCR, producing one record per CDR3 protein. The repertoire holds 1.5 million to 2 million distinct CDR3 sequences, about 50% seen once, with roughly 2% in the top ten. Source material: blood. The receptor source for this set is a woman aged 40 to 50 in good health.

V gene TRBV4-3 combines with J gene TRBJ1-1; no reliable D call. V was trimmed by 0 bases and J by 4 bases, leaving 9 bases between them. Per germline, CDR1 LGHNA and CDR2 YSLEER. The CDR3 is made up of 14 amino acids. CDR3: CASSQEIRSTEAFF. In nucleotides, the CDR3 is TGCGCCAGCAGCCAAGAGATTCGAAGCACTGAAGCTTTCTTT.

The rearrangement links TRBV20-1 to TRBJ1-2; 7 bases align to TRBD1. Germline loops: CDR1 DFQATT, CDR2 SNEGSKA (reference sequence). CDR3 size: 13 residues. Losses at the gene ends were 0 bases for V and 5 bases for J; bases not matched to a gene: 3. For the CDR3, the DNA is TGCAGTGCTAGAGATACAGGGGATTATGGCTACACCTTC. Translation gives CSARDTGDYGYTF.

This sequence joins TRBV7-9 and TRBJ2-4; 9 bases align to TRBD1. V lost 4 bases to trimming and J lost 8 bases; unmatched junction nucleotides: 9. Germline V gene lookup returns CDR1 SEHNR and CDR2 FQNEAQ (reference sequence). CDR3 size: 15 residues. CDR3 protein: CASSSDIQGADIQYF. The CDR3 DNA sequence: TGTGCCAGCAGCTCGGACATACAGGGGGCCGACATTCAGTACTTC.

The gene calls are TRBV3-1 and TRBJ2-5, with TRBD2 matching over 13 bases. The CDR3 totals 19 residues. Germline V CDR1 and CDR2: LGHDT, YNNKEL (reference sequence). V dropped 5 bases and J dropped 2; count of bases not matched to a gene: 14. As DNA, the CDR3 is TGTGCCAGCAGCTTATCAACTAGCGGGGGGGCTTTAGGACAAGAGACCCAGTACTTC. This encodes CASSLSTSGGALGQETQYF.

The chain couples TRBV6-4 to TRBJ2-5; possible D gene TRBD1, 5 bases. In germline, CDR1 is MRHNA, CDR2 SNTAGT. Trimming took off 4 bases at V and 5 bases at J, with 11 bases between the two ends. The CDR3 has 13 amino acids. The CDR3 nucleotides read TGTGCCAGCAGTGCCCTCCAGGGCGAGACCCAGTACTTC. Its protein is CASSALQGETQYF.